Detailed here is one T cell receptor (beta chain). The data are from a study of cytomegalovirus exposure and HLA in healthy donors. The CDR3 has 14 amino acids. Trimming cost V 6 bases and J 2 bases, with 14 bases left between them. Germline V gives CDR1 SNHLY, CDR2 FYNNEI. The PCR used 60 Vbeta and 13 Jbeta primers. This table comes from immunoSEQ multiplex PCR, and its TCRdb copy is limited to in-frame clones, with some not included. The sample has about 200,000 clones, roughly 84% seen once. This clonotype originated in a man aged 45-60 years in good health and CMV-seronegative. Material: PBMCs. This chain connects TRBV2 to TRBJ2-7; the D gene is possibly TRBD2 (5 bases). The CDR3 region has the DNA TGTGCCAGCAGGGGTCATCGGGATCCCTACGAGCAGTACTTC. It specifies CASRGHRDPYEQYF.